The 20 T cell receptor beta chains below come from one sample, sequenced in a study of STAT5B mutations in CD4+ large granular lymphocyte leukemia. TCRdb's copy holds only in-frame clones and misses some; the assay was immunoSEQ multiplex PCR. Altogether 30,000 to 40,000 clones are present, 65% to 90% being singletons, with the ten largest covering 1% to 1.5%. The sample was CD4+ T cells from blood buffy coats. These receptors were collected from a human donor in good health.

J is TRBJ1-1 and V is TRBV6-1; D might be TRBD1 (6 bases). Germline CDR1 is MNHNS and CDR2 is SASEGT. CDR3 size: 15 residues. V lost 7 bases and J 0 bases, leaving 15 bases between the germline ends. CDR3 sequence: CASIRKGGMNTEAFF. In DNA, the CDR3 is TGTGCCAGCATCCGAAAGGGGGGCATGAACACTGAAGCTTTCTTT.

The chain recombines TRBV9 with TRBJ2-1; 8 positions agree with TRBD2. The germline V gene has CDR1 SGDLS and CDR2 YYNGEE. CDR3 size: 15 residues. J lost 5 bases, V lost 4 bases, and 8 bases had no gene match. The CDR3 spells CASSPSRRGDNEQFF. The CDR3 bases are TGTGCCAGCAGCCCATCTCGGCGGGGGGACAATGAGCAGTTCTTC.

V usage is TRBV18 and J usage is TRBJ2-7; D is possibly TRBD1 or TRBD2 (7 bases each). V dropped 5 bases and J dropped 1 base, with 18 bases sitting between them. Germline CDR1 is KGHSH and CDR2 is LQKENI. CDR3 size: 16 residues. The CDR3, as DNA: TGTGCCAGCTCAACGCAGGGGGGGGAAACATCCTACGAGCAGTACTTC. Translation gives CASSTQGGETSYEQYF. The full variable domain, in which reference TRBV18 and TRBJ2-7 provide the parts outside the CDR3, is NAGVMQNPRHLVRRRGQEARLRCSPMKGHSHVYWYRQLPEEGLKFMVYLQKENIIDESGMPKERFSAEFPKEGPSILRIQQVVRGDSAAYFCASSTQGGETSYEQYFGPGTRLTVT.

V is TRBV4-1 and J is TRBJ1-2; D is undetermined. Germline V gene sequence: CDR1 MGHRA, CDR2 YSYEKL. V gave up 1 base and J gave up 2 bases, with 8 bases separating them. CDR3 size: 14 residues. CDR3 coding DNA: TGCGCCAGCAGCCAAGTCGGACGGAACTATGGCTACACCTTC. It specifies CASSQVGRNYGYTF.

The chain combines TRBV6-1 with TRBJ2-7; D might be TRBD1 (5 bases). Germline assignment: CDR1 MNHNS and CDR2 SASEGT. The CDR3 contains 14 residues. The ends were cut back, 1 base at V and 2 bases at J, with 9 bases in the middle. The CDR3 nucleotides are TGTGCCAGCAGTGAAGGGCAGGGCGCCTACGAGCAGTACTTC. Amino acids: CASSEGQGAYEQYF.

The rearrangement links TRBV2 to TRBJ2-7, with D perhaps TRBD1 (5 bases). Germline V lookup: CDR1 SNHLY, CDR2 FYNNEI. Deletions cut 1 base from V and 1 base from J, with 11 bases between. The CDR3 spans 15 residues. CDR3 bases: TGTGCCAGCAGTGAAGGGTCCAGGGTTTCCTACGAGCAGTACTTC. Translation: CASSEGSRVSYEQYF.

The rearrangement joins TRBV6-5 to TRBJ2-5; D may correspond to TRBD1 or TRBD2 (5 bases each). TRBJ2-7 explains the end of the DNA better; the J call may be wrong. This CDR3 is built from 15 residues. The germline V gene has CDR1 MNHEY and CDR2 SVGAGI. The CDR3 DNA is TGTGCCAGTTCCGGTCGAGGGGCCGGCTCCTACGAGCAGTACTTC. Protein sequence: CASSGRGAGSYEQYF.

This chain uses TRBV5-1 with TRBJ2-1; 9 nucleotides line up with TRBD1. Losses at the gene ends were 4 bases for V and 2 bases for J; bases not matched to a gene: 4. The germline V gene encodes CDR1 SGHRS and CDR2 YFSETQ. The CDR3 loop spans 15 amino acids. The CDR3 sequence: CASSPGQGPYNEQFF. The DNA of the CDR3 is TGCGCCAGCAGCCCGGGACAGGGCCCCTACAATGAGCAGTTCTTC.

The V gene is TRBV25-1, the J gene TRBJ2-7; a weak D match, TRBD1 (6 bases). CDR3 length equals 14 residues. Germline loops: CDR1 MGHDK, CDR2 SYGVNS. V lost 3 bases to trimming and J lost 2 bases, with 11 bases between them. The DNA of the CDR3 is TGTGCCAGCAGTGAGACAGGACAGACCTACGAGCAGTACTTC. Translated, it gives CASSETGQTYEQYF.

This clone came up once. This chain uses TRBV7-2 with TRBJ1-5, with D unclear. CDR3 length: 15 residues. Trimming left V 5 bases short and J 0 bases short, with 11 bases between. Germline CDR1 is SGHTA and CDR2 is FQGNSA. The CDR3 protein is CASSLSPSSNQPQHF. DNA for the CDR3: TGTGCCAGCAGCCTAAGTCCCAGTAGCAATCAGCCCCAGCATTTT.

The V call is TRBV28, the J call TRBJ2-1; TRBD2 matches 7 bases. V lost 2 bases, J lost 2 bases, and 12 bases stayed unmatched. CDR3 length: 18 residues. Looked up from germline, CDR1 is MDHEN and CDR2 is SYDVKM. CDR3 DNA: TGTGCCAGCAGTTTAGCTTTTCGCGGGAGTAAGGCCTACAATGAGCAGTTCTTC. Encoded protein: CASSLAFRGSKAYNEQFF.

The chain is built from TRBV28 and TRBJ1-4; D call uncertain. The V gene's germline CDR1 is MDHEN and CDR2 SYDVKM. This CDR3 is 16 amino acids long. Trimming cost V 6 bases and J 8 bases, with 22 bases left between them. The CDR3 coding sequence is TGTGCCAGCAGGGGCCGGCCGGTTAACGGTGGGGAAAAACTGTTTTTT. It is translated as CASRGRPVNGGEKLFF. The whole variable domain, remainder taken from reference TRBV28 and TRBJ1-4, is DVKVTQSSRYLVKRTGEKVFLECVQDMDHENMFWYRQDPGLGLRLIYFSYDVKMKEKGDIPEGYSVSREKKERFSLILESASTNQTSMYLCASRGRPVNGGEKLFFGSGTQLSVL.

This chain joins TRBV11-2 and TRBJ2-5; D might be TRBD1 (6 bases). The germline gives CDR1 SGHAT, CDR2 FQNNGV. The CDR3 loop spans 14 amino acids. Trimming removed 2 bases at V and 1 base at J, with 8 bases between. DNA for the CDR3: TGTGCCAGCAGCTTACAGGGGATCCAAGAGACCCAGTACTTC. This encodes CASSLQGIQETQYF.

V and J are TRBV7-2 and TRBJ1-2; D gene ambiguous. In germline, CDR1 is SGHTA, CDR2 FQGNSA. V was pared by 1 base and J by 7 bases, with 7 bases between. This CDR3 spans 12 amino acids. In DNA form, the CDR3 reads TGTGCCAGCAGCTTAGGGCAGCGTGGCTACACCTTC. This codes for CASSLGQRGYTF.

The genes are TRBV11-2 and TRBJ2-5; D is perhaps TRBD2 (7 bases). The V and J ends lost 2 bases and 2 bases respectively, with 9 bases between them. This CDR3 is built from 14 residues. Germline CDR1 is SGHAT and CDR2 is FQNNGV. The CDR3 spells CASSLRGGQETQYF. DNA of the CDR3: TGTGCCAGCAGCTTAAGGGGGGGTCAAGAGACCCAGTACTTC.

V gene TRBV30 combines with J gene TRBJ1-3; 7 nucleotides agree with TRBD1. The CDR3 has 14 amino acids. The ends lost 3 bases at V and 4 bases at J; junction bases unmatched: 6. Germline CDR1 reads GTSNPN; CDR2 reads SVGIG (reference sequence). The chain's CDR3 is CAWRTPGQGNTIYF. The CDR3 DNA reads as TGTGCCTGGAGAACGCCGGGACAGGGAAACACCATATATTTT.

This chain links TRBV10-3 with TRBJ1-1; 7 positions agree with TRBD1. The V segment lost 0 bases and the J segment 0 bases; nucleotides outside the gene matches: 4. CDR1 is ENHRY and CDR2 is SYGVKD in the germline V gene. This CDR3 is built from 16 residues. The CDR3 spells CAISESPDRLNTEAFF. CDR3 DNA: TGTGCCATCAGTGAGTCCCCGGACAGGCTGAACACTGAAGCTTTCTTT.

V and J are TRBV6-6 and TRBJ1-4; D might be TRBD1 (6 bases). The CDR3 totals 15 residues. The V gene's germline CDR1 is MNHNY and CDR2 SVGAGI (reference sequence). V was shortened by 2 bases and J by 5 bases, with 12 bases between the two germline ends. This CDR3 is CASSYRTDLNEKLFF. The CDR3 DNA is TGTGCCAGCAGTTACAGGACAGACCTGAATGAAAAACTGTTTTTT.

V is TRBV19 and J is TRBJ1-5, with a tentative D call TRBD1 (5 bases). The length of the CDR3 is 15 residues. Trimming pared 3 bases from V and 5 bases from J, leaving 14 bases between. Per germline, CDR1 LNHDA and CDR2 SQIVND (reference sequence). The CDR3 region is CASSMGQGGDQPQHF. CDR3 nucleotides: TGTGCCAGTAGTATGGGGCAGGGAGGGGATCAGCCCCAGCATTTT.

The CDR3, as DNA: TGTGCCTGGCGTACTACAGGGGGCTTGGGAGAGCAGTACTTC. It yields the protein CAWRTTGGLGEQYF. V gene TRBV30 combines with J gene TRBJ2-5, with 9 positions matching TRBD1. The CDR3 extends over 14 amino acids. V lost 5 bases to trimming and J lost 11 bases; unmatched junction nucleotides: 15. Looked up from germline, CDR1 is GTSNPN and CDR2 is SVGIG (reference sequence).